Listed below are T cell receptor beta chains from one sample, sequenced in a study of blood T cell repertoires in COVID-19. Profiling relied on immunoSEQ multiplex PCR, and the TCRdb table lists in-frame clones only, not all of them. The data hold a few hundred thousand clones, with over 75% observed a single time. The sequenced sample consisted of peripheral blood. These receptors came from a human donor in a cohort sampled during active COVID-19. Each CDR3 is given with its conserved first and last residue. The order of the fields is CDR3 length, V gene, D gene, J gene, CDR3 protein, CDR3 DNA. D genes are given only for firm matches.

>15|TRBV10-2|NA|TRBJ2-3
CASIRASGRGDTQYF
TGCGCCAGTATCCGGGCCTCCGGCCGGGGGGATACGCAGTATTTT
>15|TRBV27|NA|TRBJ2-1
CASSLRSGTYNEQFF
TGTGCCAGCAGTTTACGTAGCGGCACCTACAATGAGCAGTTCTTC
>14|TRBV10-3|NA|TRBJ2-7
CAISESVGDYEQYF
TGTGCCATCAGTGAATCTGTTGGAGACTACGAGCAGTACTTC
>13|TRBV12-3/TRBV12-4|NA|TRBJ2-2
CASSSEGRGELFF
TGTGCCAGCAGCTCTGAGGGCCGCGGGGAGCTGTTTTTT
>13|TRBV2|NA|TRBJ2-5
CASSPLSLETQYF
TGTGCCAGCAGCCCTTTGTCCCTCGAGACCCAGTACTTC
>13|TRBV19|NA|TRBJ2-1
CASTSRVYNEQFF
TGTGCCAGTACCTCTCGGGTCTACAATGAGCAGTTCTTC
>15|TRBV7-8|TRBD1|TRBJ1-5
CASSEIQGPNQPQHF
TGTGCCAGCAGCGAAATACAGGGGCCCAATCAGCCCCAGCATTTT
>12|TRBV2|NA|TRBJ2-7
CASSSRIGEQYF
TGTGCCAGCAGTAGCAGGATAGGCGAGCAGTACTTC
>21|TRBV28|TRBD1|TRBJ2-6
CASSFFGVRKDRTAGANVLTF
TGTGCCAGCAGTTTTTTTGGGGTTCGGAAGGACAGGACAGCTGGGGCCAACGTCCTGACTTTC
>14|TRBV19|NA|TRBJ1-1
CASSYDRTLTEAFF
TGTGCCAGTAGCTACGACAGGACCCTCACTGAAGCTTTCTTT